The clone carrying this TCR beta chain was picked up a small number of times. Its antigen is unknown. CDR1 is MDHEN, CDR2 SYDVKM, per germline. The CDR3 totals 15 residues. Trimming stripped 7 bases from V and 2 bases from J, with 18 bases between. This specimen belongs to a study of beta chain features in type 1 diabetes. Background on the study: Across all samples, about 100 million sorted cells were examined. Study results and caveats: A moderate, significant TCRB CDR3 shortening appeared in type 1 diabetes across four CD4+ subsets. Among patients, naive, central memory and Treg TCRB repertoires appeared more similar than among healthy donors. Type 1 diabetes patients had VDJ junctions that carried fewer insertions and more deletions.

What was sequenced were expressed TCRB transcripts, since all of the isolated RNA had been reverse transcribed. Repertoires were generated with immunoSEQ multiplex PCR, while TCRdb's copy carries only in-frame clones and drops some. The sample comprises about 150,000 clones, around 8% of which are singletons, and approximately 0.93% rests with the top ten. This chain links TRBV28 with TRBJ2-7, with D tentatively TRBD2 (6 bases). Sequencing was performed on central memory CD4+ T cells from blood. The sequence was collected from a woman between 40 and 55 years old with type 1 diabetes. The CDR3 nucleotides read TGTGCCAGCATCCCTAAGTATGGCGGGACCTACGAGCAGTACTTC. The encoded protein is CASIPKYGGTYEQYF.